These T cell receptor beta chains were read from a single sample in a study of T cells in localized non-small cell lung cancer. The method was immunoSEQ multiplex PCR; TCRdb's version includes in-frame clones alone and lacks a portion of them. The sample includes about 1,100 clones, around 20% seen only once; the top ten take about 8%. The material sequenced was lung tumor tissue, taken before any cancer treatment. All receptors come from a female donor aged 60 or older with stage I squamous cell lung carcinoma. Both conserved end residues are part of each CDR3. The order of the fields is clone size, CDR3 length, V gene, CDR3 protein. The size field is filled for only some rows; it gives once, few, many or a size class.

clone_size: large; cdr3_length: 15; v_call: TRBV6-8; cdr3_aa: CASSDPTGGVYGYTF
clone_size: NA; cdr3_length: 14; v_call: TRBV11-3; cdr3_aa: CASSLGPEGRELFF
clone_size: few; cdr3_length: 13; v_call: TRBV30; cdr3_aa: CAWAPGTVYGYTF
clone_size: few; cdr3_length: 15; v_call: TRBV11-3; cdr3_aa: CASSLRSGHYTEAFF
clone_size: NA; cdr3_length: 14; v_call: TRBV11-3; cdr3_aa: CASSPQYSGNTIYF
clone_size: NA; cdr3_length: 15; v_call: TRBV18; cdr3_aa: CASSPGQGPTDTQYF
clone_size: large; cdr3_length: 16; v_call: TRBV4-1; cdr3_aa: CASSQDASGIGNEQFF
clone_size: few; cdr3_length: 16; v_call: TRBV11-3; cdr3_aa: CASSPRQGLSYNEQFF
clone_size: NA; cdr3_length: 13; v_call: TRBV6-8; cdr3_aa: CASSYQASYEQYF
clone_size: large; cdr3_length: 17; v_call: TRBV11-3; cdr3_aa: CASSLGDRGLAGVQQFF
clone_size: few; cdr3_length: 12; v_call: TRBV9; cdr3_aa: CASSPDRAGYTF
clone_size: few; cdr3_length: 18; v_call: TRBV19; cdr3_aa: CASSIDPPGETTNEKLFF